The present T cell receptor beta chain was sequenced within a study of vaccination effects on CD4 cells after COVID-19 (dated by TCRdb to between 2022 and 2023). Regarding the complete study: The ViraFEST assay stimulated PBMC with viral peptide pools and then used TCR sequencing to identify antigen-specific CD4+ T cell clonotypes by expansion. Each participant got two doses of an mRNA SARS-CoV-2 vaccine, either BNT162b2 or mRNA-1273. Each well held two million PBMC cultured in IMDM containing approximately 5.2% human AB serum, roughly 10 IU/ml IL-2 and gentamicin, along with approximately 10 ug/ml peptides. SARS-CoV-2 spike-specific CD4+ TCR repertoires were compared before and after mRNA vaccination in COVID-19 convalescent patients and in infection-naive vaccine recipients. The full study included some eleven COVID-19 convalescent patients and a few SARS-CoV-2-naive healthy vaccine recipients. In the study, cultures from other donors were sequenced using the Oncomine TCR Beta short-read assay on an Illumina iSeq 100. Broad study findings and their caveats: Both infection-induced and vaccine-induced clones contracted markedly at late post-vaccination timepoints, which is consistent with waning T cell responses. In healthy vaccine recipients, vaccine-induced clones were almost all SARS-CoV-2 mono-reactive, with only 1 of 255 being cross-reactive with common cold coronaviruses. Only a small number of convalescent patients were included, and no early post-infection timepoints were available, which limited the study.

After approximately 11 days of culture, CD4+ T cells were isolated with the EasySep CD4+ T cell isolation kit. Negative nucleocapsid antibody results before and after vaccination confirmed that the healthy vaccine recipients had no prior SARS-CoV-2 infection. On days 3 and 7, half of the culture medium was replaced with fresh IL-2-containing medium. Unless noted otherwise, every peptide stimulation condition was cultured in triplicate wells. PBMC were separated from whole blood using Ficoll-Paque Plus gradient centrifugation and were then either cryopreserved at -140C or used fresh. The QIAamp micro DNA kit was used to extract genomic DNA from the cultured CD4+ T cells. The CDR3 sequence holds 17 residues, the cysteine and phenylalanine included. The CDR3 DNA has 51 bases and is translated from base 1. The germline V gene gives CDR1 as LGHNA and CDR2 as YSLEER. For this chain, trimming is 1 base at the V end and 5 bases at the J end, and the number of junction bases without a gene match is 11.

Library prep was done by the immunoSEQ multiplex PCR assay. DNA from the cultured and isolated CD4+ T cells underwent TCR beta CDR3 sequencing. Per the original workflow: Non-productive TCR sequences were removed, reads were trimmed to the CDR3 region, and CDR3s of at least 7 amino acids were retained. The MANAFEST web app was used to pick out antigen-specific clonotypes by comparing their expansion in peptide wells with that in reference cultures. Positive clones required FDR<0.05 expansion versus reference and all other wells, odds ratio above 5, and frequency above 0.1% in two replicate wells. A clonotype was defined as cross-reactive if the clonotype was significantly expanded both in SARS-CoV-2 spike wells and in at least one common cold coronavirus spike condition. Using the stringdist R package, CDR3 similarity was measured by Levenshtein distance, and unrooted trees were constructed with ape in R 3.6.1. In TCRdb, the immuneACCESS table is reduced to in-frame sequences with V and J assigned. These tables do not hold every clone; where another copy was compared, an unresolved V gene accounts for under half, and the others remain unexplained. V and J calls and clone size are those listed in that table; D and trimming were worked out from the DNA. For this sample there are 20,000 to 25,000 clones; 73% appear just once. Approximately 10% of the sample is taken by the ten largest.

For this clone: This receptor's antigen is unknown. Base qualities are not at hand, and no much larger clone is one base apart.

The clonotype was recovered from a human donor who received a COVID-19 vaccine. This material consisted of CD4+ T cells from PBMCs cultured without peptide, taken before COVID-19 vaccination. The V gene is TRBV4-3 and the J gene is TRBJ2-7, and 10 bases in between align with TRBD1. CDR3 region: CASSQGIGGQGSNEQYF. The DNA is TGCGCCAGCAGCCAAGGGATCGGGGGACAGGGGTCCAACGAGCAGTACTTC.